This passage covers 11 T cell receptor beta chains from one sample sequenced in a study of T-cell reconstitution after alpha-beta-depleted transplantation in children. This sample's TCRbeta library carried unique molecular identifier barcodes. TCRdb ran MiXCR on the PCR reads and lists one entry per CDR3 protein. Here the sample spans 500,000 to 650,000 distinct CDR3 sequences, around 10% being singletons. The sequenced sample was PBMCs, mostly from graft donor cells, obtained 180 days after TCRalphabeta/CD19-depleted stem cell transplant. These receptors originate from a female patient aged 2-15 years who had a stem cell transplant for aplastic anemia, so the T cells may come from the graft donor.

The chain has TRBV28 and TRBJ2-7, with D hard to call. The V and J ends lost 4 bases and 7 bases respectively, with 8 bases between them. The germline V gene has CDR1 MDHEN and CDR2 SYDVKM. The CDR3 length is 11 residues. Written as DNA, the CDR3 is TGTGCCAGCAGTTCTGCCATGGAGCAGTACGTC. Translating gives CASSSAMEQYV.

The table lists this clonotype with many counts. The rearrangement links TRBV5-1 to TRBJ1-4; 7 bases are a match to TRBD1. The CDR3 is made up of 14 amino acids. Trimming removed 3 bases from V and 6 bases from J; junction bases left unmatched: 5. Germline assignment: CDR1 SGHRS and CDR2 YFSETQ. The CDR3: CASSSGQLHEKLFF. CDR3 nucleotides: TGCGCCAGCAGCTCGGGACAGTTACATGAAAAACTGTTTTTT.

A few counts support this clonotype. V usage is TRBV4-3 and J usage is TRBJ2-3; D might be TRBD2 (6 bases). CDR1 LGHNA and CDR2 YSLEER come from the germline V gene. The ends were cut back, 6 bases at V and 5 bases at J, with 15 bases in the middle. The CDR3 totals 14 residues. The CDR3 spells CASSLSRGIDTQYF. Here the CDR3 DNA reads TGCGCCAGCAGTCTGTCACGGGGGATAGATACGCAGTATTTT.

This rearrangement joins TRBV28 to TRBJ2-7; D is undetermined. Germline V gives CDR1 MDHEN, CDR2 SYDVKM. The CDR3 has 12 residues. V dropped 5 bases and J dropped 3 bases, with 8 bases sitting between them. The CDR3 reads CASSRVSYEQYF. The CDR3 DNA sequence: TGTGCCAGCAGTCGGGTCAGCTACGAGCAGTACTTC.

The chain recombines TRBV15 with TRBJ2-4; 8 positions agree with TRBD2. In germline, CDR1 is LNHNV, CDR2 YYDKDF (reference sequence). CDR3 length: 21 residues. With 0 bases clipped from V and 0 bases from J, the junction kept 16 bases outside the gene matches. CDR3 DNA sequence: TGTGCCACCAGCAGAGATCTCCCTGGGTTAGCGGGGATGGAAGCCAAAAACATTCAGTACTTC. It yields the protein CATSRDLPGLAGMEAKNIQYF.

This clonotype came up a few times. CDR3 nucleotide sequence: TGTGCCAGCAGTTTTTACAGGGCCTCCTACGAGCAGTACTTC. Translating gives CASSFYRASYEQYF. This rearrangement joins TRBV28 to TRBJ2-7, with a possible D match to TRBD1 (6 bases). CDR3 length equals 14 residues. Germline-derived CDR1 and CDR2 are MDHEN and SYDVKM. Trimming shortened V by 3 bases and J by 0 bases, and 9 bases separated the two germline ends.

The chain links TRBV20-1 to TRBJ2-7; 11 bases line up with TRBD2. Germline V gives CDR1 DFQATT, CDR2 SNEGSKA (reference sequence). The CDR3 sequence is 16 residues long. Germline trimming cut 2 bases from V and 7 bases from J; bases unmatched to any gene: 13. The CDR3, as DNA: TGCAGTGCTAGACCCTCTGGGAAGGTAGCGGGAGGGGAGCAGTACTTC. It yields the protein CSARPSGKVAGGEQYF.

The table lists this clonotype with a few counts. This rearrangement joins TRBV3-1 to TRBJ2-1; D remains unclear. Trimming shortened V by 1 base and J by 0 bases, and 16 bases separated the two germline ends. Germline CDR1 and CDR2: LGHDT and YNNKEL (reference sequence). The CDR3 sequence is 18 residues long. This CDR3 is CASSQGYWRINSYNEQFF. The DNA of the CDR3 is TGTGCCAGCAGCCAAGGGTATTGGCGGATAAACTCCTACAATGAGCAGTTCTTC.

This sequence joins TRBV10-3 and TRBJ2-2; D possibly corresponds to TRBD2 (5 bases). This CDR3 has 16 residues. CDR1 is ENHRY and CDR2 is SYGVKD in the germline V gene. Trimming shortened V by 7 bases and J by 0 bases, and 15 bases separated the two germline ends. CDR3 in DNA: TGTGCCATCAAAGCAGCGGAAGGGACGAACACCGGGGAGCTGTTTTTT. Translated, it gives CAIKAAEGTNTGELFF.

This clonotype was found a few times. V usage is TRBV12-3 or TRBV12-4 and J usage is TRBJ1-1; the D gene is possibly TRBD1 (6 bases). The CDR3 is 16 residues long. Trimming took 1 base from V and 4 from J, leaving 16 bases between them. CDR3 nucleotides: TGTGCCAGCAGTTTAGTGTGGCCGGACAGTAGCACTGAAGCTTTCTTT. Translation: CASSLVWPDSSTEAFF.

The V gene is TRBV29-1, the J gene TRBJ1-1; D is unresolved. V lost 4 bases and J lost 7, with 7 bases in between. The V gene's germline CDR1 is SQVTM and CDR2 ANQGSEA. This CDR3 has 10 amino acids. The DNA for the CDR3 is TGCAGCGTTGTCCGGAGTGAAGCTTTCTTT. It yields the protein CSVVRSEAFF.